These 11 T cell receptor beta chains originate from one sample sequenced in a study of CD8 T cells in Susac syndrome. RNA in amounts of roughly 0.5 to 1 ug was reverse transcribed with random hexamers. TCRdb recomputed calls from the immunoSEQ multiplex PCR reads with MiXCR, one row per CDR3 protein. The table records some 170,000 distinct CDR3 sequences, approximately 93% of them present only once. Sequencing used CD4+ T cells from PBMCs. These TCRs come from a human donor with multiple sclerosis.

In this sample, this clonotype turned up once. The chain uses TRBV25-1 and TRBJ2-2; tentatively, D is TRBD1 (6 bases). Between the trimmed V and J ends, which lost 1 base and 6 bases, there was a span of 12 bases. The germline V gene has CDR1 MGHDK and CDR2 SYGVNS. The CDR3 consists of 15 residues. CDR3 in amino acids: CASSEWGRPSGELFF. The CDR3 DNA is TGTGCCAGCAGTGAATGGGGGCGGCCCTCCGGGGAGCTGTTTTTT.

The V and J genes are TRBV7-9 and TRBJ2-7, with a possible D match to TRBD2 (6 bases). The CDR3 is 15 amino acids. V was clipped by 4 bases and J by 2 bases, with 15 bases between them. CDR1 SEHNR and CDR2 FQNEAQ come from the germline V gene (reference sequence). CDR3 nucleotides: TGTGCCAGCAGCTCACGGACGGGACTCACCTACGAGCAGTACTTC. It translates to CASSSRTGLTYEQYF.

The chain employs TRBV28 and TRBJ2-7, with D possibly matching TRBD2 (5 bases). The CDR3 sequence is 15 residues long. V lost 2 bases, J lost 1 base, and 12 bases lay in between. Germline CDR1 and CDR2: MDHEN and SYDVKM. CDR3 sequence reads: CASSLGGRSSYEQYF. CDR3 DNA sequence: TGTGCCAGCAGTTTAGGTGGGAGATCATCCTACGAGCAGTACTTC.

The rearrangement joins TRBV2 to TRBJ2-1, with 12 bases aligning to TRBD2. Germline CDR1 is SNHLY and CDR2 is FYNNEI. This CDR3 is 17 amino acids long. Losses at the gene ends were 6 bases for V and 8 bases for J; bases not matched to a gene: 14. CDR3 nucleotide sequence: TGTGCCAGCAGGAAGGGCGCTAGCGGGAGGGCCGCCTATGAGCAGTTCTTC. Encoded protein: CASRKGASGRAAYEQFF. Full variable domain (remainder filled in from reference TRBV2 and TRBJ2-1): EPEVTQTPSHQVTQMGQEVILRCVPISNHLYFYWYRQILGQKVEFLVSFYNNEISEKSEIFDDQFSVERPDGSNFTLKIRSTKLEDSAMYFCASRKGASGRAAYEQFFGPGTRLTVL.

This chain joins TRBV3-1 and TRBJ1-1, with D tentatively TRBD1 (5 bases). The length of the CDR3 is 14 residues. V lost 0 bases and J 3 bases, leaving 8 bases between the germline ends. Germline CDR1 is LGHDT and CDR2 is YNNKEL (reference sequence). Written as DNA, the CDR3 is TGTGCCAGCAGCCAAGATCTGGGGGACACTGAAGCTTTCTTT. Protein: CASSQDLGDTEAFF.

This chain connects TRBV5-1 to TRBJ1-4; TRBD1 matches at 7 bases. V gave up 3 bases and J gave up 3 bases; unmatched junction bases: 5. The CDR3 is made up of 15 amino acids. CDR1 is SGHRS, CDR2 YFSETQ, per germline. CDR3: CASSWKGAPNEKLFF. DNA of the CDR3: TGCGCCAGCAGCTGGAAGGGGGCACCTAATGAAAAACTGTTTTTT.

The chain employs TRBV23-1 and TRBJ1-5; D unresolved. TRBV23-1 is annotated as an ORF whose role is uncertain. V dropped 0 bases and J dropped 5 bases, with 11 bases sitting between them. The CDR3 runs 15 residues. The CDR3 DNA sequence: TGCGCCAGCAGTCAATCTGCAGGAGGAGATCAGCCCCAGCATTTT. It specifies CASSQSAGGDQPQHF.

The chain carries TRBV18 and TRBJ2-7; 12 nucleotides line up with TRBD2. Germline CDR1 KGHSH, CDR2 LQKENI. V gave up 5 bases and J gave up 2 bases; unmatched junction bases: 7. CDR3 length: 16 amino acids. This CDR3 is CASSTGTSGPAYEQYF. In DNA, the CDR3 is TGTGCCAGCTCAACCGGGACTAGCGGGCCAGCCTACGAGCAGTACTTC. Based on the CDR3 plus reference TRBV18 and TRBJ2-7, the full variable domain is NAGVMQNPRHLVRRRGQEARLRCSPMKGHSHVYWYRQLPEEGLKFMVYLQKENIIDESGMPKERFSAEFPKEGPSILRIQQVVRGDSAAYFCASSTGTSGPAYEQYFGPGTRLTVT.

The DNA of the CDR3 is TGCGCCAGCAGCCAAGTTGGGACAGGGGGCTCCGCAAGAAACACCATATATTTT. This translates into CASSQVGTGGSARNTIYF. This rearrangement joins TRBV4-1 to TRBJ1-3, with TRBD1 matching 12 bases. The J segment lost 5 bases and the V segment lost 1 base, leaving 9 bases of the junction unmatched. CDR1 is MGHRA, CDR2 YSYEKL, per germline. The CDR3 totals 18 residues.

The genes are TRBV30 and TRBJ2-1; TRBD2 agrees at 7 bases. Per the germline V gene, CDR1 is GTSNPN and CDR2 is SVGIG (reference sequence). Unmatched junction bases numbered 10, after V lost 1 base and J lost 16 bases. CDR3 length: 12 residues. The CDR3 coding sequence is TGTGCCTGGAGTGACACCTGGGAGGGCCGCTTCTTC. Its protein product is CAWSDTWEGRFF.

The chain combines TRBV30 with TRBJ1-2; possibly TRBD1 for D (5 bases). Trimming stripped 2 bases from V and 3 bases from J, with 10 bases between. This CDR3 comprises 13 residues. Germline CDR1 and CDR2: GTSNPN and SVGIG (reference sequence). CDR3 DNA: TGTGCCTGGAGTACCCTGGGGGACTATGGCTACACCTTC. Amino acids: CAWSTLGDYGYTF.